This is a list of T cell receptor beta chains from one sample in a study of shared clonotypes between healthy human individuals. The data were produced by immunoSEQ multiplex PCR, yet TCRdb's version contains in-frame clones alone and is incomplete. The data show about 490,000 clones, 70% to 85% seen once. Material for sequencing was PBMCs. The receptor source for this set is a woman aged 35 to 49 in good health. Some clones in this sample may be carry-over from other donors' samples. The conserved cysteine and the conserved F or W are not part of the CDR3 here.

v_gene,j_gene,CDR3aa
TRBV2,TRBJ2-7,ARRRLAYEQY
TRBV30,TRBJ2-7,AWSQGAEQY
TRBV19,TRBJ2-1,ASSQQTINEQF
TRBV10-3,TRBJ2-2,AAGPPNTGELF
TRBV30,TRBJ2-5,AWSVNTHLQY
TRBV20-1,TRBJ2-7,SALPGDEQY
TRBV18,TRBJ2-1,ASSSSGRPYNEQF
TRBV19,TRBJ2-5,ASSIRDSQETQY
TRBV7-8,TRBJ1-2,ASSPLGGEDGYT
TRBV6-1,TRBJ2-7,ASSELGRGEQY
TRBV7-9,TRBJ1-4,ASSAGQGIGKLF
TRBV10-2,TRBJ2-3,ASNDLVGGPTDTQY
TRBV19,TRBJ1-2,ASSLGAAGHGYT
TRBV2,TRBJ1-3,ASSVTNSGNTIY
TRBV19,TRBJ1-1,ASRWVGGRSTEAF
TRBV9,TRBJ1-6,ASSAWPSGTDNSPLH
TRBV28,TRBJ2-7,ASLRGQYYEQY
TRBV19,TRBJ1-5,ASLPGQGWGYSNQPQH
TRBV28,TRBJ2-7,ASSKPGTGSYEQY
TRBV19,TRBJ2-7,ASSRGGYVKYEQY
TRBV4-1,TRBJ2-7,ASSQKDGNYEQY
TRBV29-1,TRBJ2-5,SVEVGLARGY
TRBV6-1,TRBJ2-1,ASRGLAGAGEQF
TRBV5-1,TRBJ2-7,ASSWDEGGLYEQY
TRBV7-6,TRBJ2-7,ASSLQMTSDEQY
TRBV7-6,TRBJ2-7,ASSLGLPSGRAYEQY
TRBV28,TRBJ1-4,ASSSRDRGPEKLF
TRBV4-2,TRBJ2-3,ASSQGLAGAIDTQY
TRBV2,TRBJ2-7,ASRPRASYEQY
TRBV9,TRBJ1-1,ASSVLPPDTEAF
TRBV5-1,TRBJ2-5,ASSLASDQETQY